The TCR beta chain described here comes from a study of blood T cell repertoires in COVID-19. Looking at the study overall: Collection of acute and convalescent COVID-19 samples took place in the United States, Italy and Spain. T cells, B-cell-depleted T cells, or PBMCs supplied cDNA or gDNA.

Authors' processing steps: From reference gene primer amplification, estimates of nucleated cell counts were derived. Method: immunoSEQ multiplex PCR; TCRdb's copy keeps in-frame clones and lacks some. Clone size and the V and J calls come from that table; the DNA yielded D and trimming. The sample gives tens of thousands of clones, 80% to 95% of which show up once; about 15% is in the top ten. Germline V gene data show CDR1 as LGHDT and CDR2 as YNNKEL (reference sequence). V gave up 1 base and J gave up 2 bases, with 9 bases separating them. CDR3 size: 15 residues. This chain joins TRBV3-1 (or the pseudogene TRBV3-2) and TRBJ1-5, with no clear D. Sequenced sample: peripheral blood. The origin of this receptor is a man older than 75 with acute or convalescent COVID-19. For the CDR3, the DNA is TGTGCCAGCAGCCAAGCGGACTGGGGCAATCAGCCCCAGCATTTT. Translating gives CASSQADWGNQPQHF.